This is a list of T cell receptor beta chains from one sample in a study of blood T cell repertoires in COVID-19. The method was immunoSEQ multiplex PCR; TCRdb's version includes in-frame clones alone and lacks a portion of them. The data show about 140,000 clones, with 60% to 85% seen just once and around 16% held by the top ten. Sequenced material: peripheral blood. All receptors derive from a man aged 50 to 60 with acute or convalescent COVID-19. CDR3s include the opening cysteine and the closing phenylalanine or tryptophan. The order of the fields is J gene, V gene, clone size, D gene, CDR3 protein, CDR3 DNA. The D gene is left open where the match is weak. Clone size is given for some rows only: seen once, a few or many times, or a class if the clone is expanded.

J: TRBJ1-5
V: TRBV30
size: NA
D: NA
CDR3: CAWSGQSYSNQPQHF
DNA: TGTGCCTGGAGTGGACAGAGTTATAGCAATCAGCCCCAGCATTTT

J: TRBJ2-3
V: TRBV6-4
size: NA
D: TRBD1
CDR3: CASSDPDRGQDTQYF
DNA: TGTGCCAGCAGTGACCCTGACAGGGGGCAAGATACGCAGTATTTT

J: TRBJ1-6
V: TRBV27
size: NA
D: TRBD1
CDR3: CASTQRRPEQGAKRTPLHF
DNA: TGTGCCAGCACCCAAAGGCGTCCCGAACAGGGGGCTAAGCGGACACCCCTCCACTTT

J: TRBJ2-5
V: TRBV5-1
size: once
D: NA
CDR3: CASRGQETQYF
DNA: TGCGCCAGCCGGGGACAAGAGACCCAGTACTTC

J: TRBJ1-4
V: TRBV29-1
size: few
D: TRBD1
CDR3: CSVTTGGNFGNEKLFF
DNA: TGCAGCGTGACAACAGGGGGCAATTTTGGCAATGAAAAACTGTTTTTT

J: TRBJ2-3
V: TRBV12-5
size: NA
D: NA
CDR3: CASGLVAATQDTQYF
DNA: TGTGCTAGTGGTTTGGTAGCGGCTACCCAAGATACGCAGTATTTT

J: TRBJ1-6
V: TRBV5-1
size: NA
D: TRBD1
CDR3: CASSTDRANSPLHF
DNA: TGCGCCAGCAGCACCGACAGGGCTAATTCACCCCTCCACTTT

J: TRBJ2-4
V: TRBV4-1
size: NA
D: NA
CDR3: CASSQDPSRSLAKNIQYF
DNA: TGCGCCAGCAGCCAAGATCCCTCTAGAAGCTTAGCCAAAAACATTCAGTACTTC

J: TRBJ1-1
V: TRBV5-1
size: once
D: NA
CDR3: CASSLENLKQEEAFF
DNA: TGCGCCAGCAGCTTGGAGAACTTAAAACAGGAAGAAGCTTTCTTT

J: TRBJ1-2
V: TRBV27
size: NA
D: TRBD1
CDR3: CASSLNRDRGFGGYTF
DNA: TGTGCCAGCAGTCTTAACCGGGACAGGGGGTTCGGTGGCTACACCTTC

J: TRBJ2-1
V: TRBV3-1/TRBV3-2
size: NA
D: TRBD2
CDR3: CASSQPRLAIEQFF
DNA: TGTGCCAGCAGCCAACCTAGACTAGCTATTGAGCAGTTCTTC

J: TRBJ1-3
V: TRBV4-1
size: NA
D: NA
CDR3: CASSPPTIWNTIYF
DNA: TGCGCCAGCAGCCCCCCGACAATTTGGAACACCATATATTTT

J: TRBJ2-2
V: TRBV29-1
size: NA
D: TRBD1
CDR3: CSVLGQGAYTGELFF
DNA: TGCAGCGTTCTAGGACAGGGGGCATACACCGGGGAGCTGTTTTTT

J: TRBJ1-2
V: TRBV5-1
size: NA
D: NA
CDR3: CASSFLGEAGYTF
DNA: TGCGCCAGCAGCTTTCTGGGGGAGGCTGGCTACACCTTC

J: TRBJ1-2
V: TRBV14
size: NA
D: NA
CDR3: CASSQDLGGYGYTF
DNA: TGTGCCAGCAGCCAAGATCTGGGGGGCTATGGCTACACCTTC

J: TRBJ2-2
V: TRBV11-2
size: NA
D: NA
CDR3: CASSLVYRSNTGELFF
DNA: TGTGCCAGCAGCTTAGTGTACAGGTCTAACACCGGGGAGCTGTTTTTT

J: TRBJ1-4
V: TRBV6-5
size: NA
D: NA
CDR3: CASSYIQGTLEKLFF
DNA: TGTGCCAGCAGTTACATCCAGGGCACCCTCGAAAAACTGTTTTTT

J: TRBJ1-2
V: TRBV6-1
size: NA
D: NA
CDR3: CASSEPIRQASYGYTF
DNA: TGTGCCAGCAGTGAGCCAATAAGGCAGGCGTCCTATGGCTACACCTTC

J: TRBJ1-5
V: TRBV7-8
size: NA
D: NA
CDR3: CASSLDRPSNQPQHF
DNA: TGTGCCAGCAGCTTAGACAGGCCCAGCAATCAGCCCCAGCATTTT

J: TRBJ1-2
V: TRBV10-3
size: NA
D: NA
CDR3: CAISERGHDGYTF
DNA: TGTGCCATCAGTGAGAGGGGACATGATGGCTACACCTTC

J: TRBJ2-1
V: TRBV5-1
size: NA
D: TRBD1
CDR3: CASSLYSQGADEQFF
DNA: TGCGCCAGCAGCCTGTATAGCCAGGGGGCCGATGAGCAGTTCTTC

J: TRBJ1-1
V: TRBV11-2
size: NA
D: NA
CDR3: CASSSDRGERTFF
DNA: TGTGCCAGCAGCTCAGATCGGGGAGAGCGAACTTTCTTT

J: TRBJ2-1
V: TRBV6-5
size: NA
D: NA
CDR3: CASSHRGGALGEQFF
DNA: TGTGCCAGCAGTCACAGGGGGGGGGCCCTCGGCGAGCAGTTCTTC

J: TRBJ2-1
V: TRBV10-2
size: NA
D: TRBD2
CDR3: CASSTAGGEQFF
DNA: TGCGCCAGCAGTACAGCGGGGGGGGAGCAGTTCTTC

J: TRBJ1-2
V: TRBV18
size: NA
D: NA
CDR3: CASSSSGNPYGYTF
DNA: TGTGCCAGCTCATCTTCCGGGAACCCCTATGGCTACACCTTC

J: TRBJ2-3
V: TRBV5-1
size: NA
D: NA
CDR3: CASSLGAVSTDTQYF
DNA: TGCGCCAGCAGCTTGGGAGCGGTTTCCACAGATACGCAGTATTTT

J: TRBJ2-7
V: TRBV7-2
size: NA
D: NA
CDR3: CASKKSATYEQYF
DNA: TGTGCCAGCAAAAAGTCAGCGACCTACGAGCAGTACTTC

J: TRBJ1-5
V: TRBV12-3/TRBV12-4
size: NA
D: NA
CDR3: CASSQTGNQPQHF
DNA: TGTGCCAGCAGCCAGACAGGCAATCAGCCCCAGCATTTT

J: TRBJ1-4
V: TRBV2
size: once
D: NA
CDR3: CASSGSDEKLFF
DNA: TGTGCCAGCTCAGGGTCGGATGAAAAACTGTTTTTT

J: TRBJ2-3
V: TRBV5-4
size: NA
D: NA
CDR3: CASRWHTGTDTQYF
DNA: TGTGCCAGCAGGTGGCACACCGGCACAGATACGCAGTATTTT

J: TRBJ2-1
V: TRBV29-1
size: NA
D: TRBD1
CDR3: CSIRQGNEQFF
DNA: TGCAGCATCCGACAGGGCAATGAGCAGTTCTTC

J: TRBJ2-1
V: TRBV6-4
size: NA
D: TRBD2
CDR3: CASSPSGNNEQFF
DNA: TGTGCCAGCAGTCCTAGCGGGAACAATGAGCAGTTCTTC

J: TRBJ2-3
V: TRBV11-3
size: NA
D: NA
CDR3: CASSLGGDSPGDTQYF
DNA: TGTGCCAGCAGTTTGGGTGGGGACTCCCCTGGAGATACGCAGTATTTT

J: TRBJ2-3
V: TRBV30
size: once
D: NA
CDR3: CAWSLGEAGADTQYF
DNA: TGTGCCTGGAGTCTGGGGGAAGCGGGCGCAGATACGCAGTATTTT

J: TRBJ2-2
V: TRBV19
size: NA
D: TRBD2
CDR3: CASKGRSGDPNTGELFF
DNA: TGTGCCAGTAAAGGTCGTAGCGGGGACCCGAACACCGGGGAGCTGTTTTTT

J: TRBJ1-1
V: TRBV18
size: NA
D: TRBD1
CDR3: CASSSGTVNEAFF
DNA: TGTGCCAGCTCATCAGGGACAGTGAATGAAGCTTTCTTT

J: TRBJ1-6
V: TRBV6-6
size: NA
D: NA
CDR3: CASYTGYNSPLHF
DNA: TGTGCCAGCTATACGGGATATAATTCACCCCTCCACTTT

J: TRBJ1-5
V: TRBV11-2
size: NA
D: NA
CDR3: CASSHLGVGQPQHF
DNA: TGTGCCAGCAGCCACCTCGGGGTAGGTCAGCCCCAGCATTTT

J: TRBJ1-5
V: TRBV15
size: NA
D: TRBD1
CDR3: CATSGQGGGGQPQHF
DNA: TGTGCCACCAGCGGACAGGGTGGGGGCGGTCAGCCCCAGCATTTT

J: TRBJ2-7
V: TRBV7-9
size: NA
D: TRBD1
CDR3: CASSPGQARYEQYF
DNA: TGTGCCAGCAGCCCAGGACAGGCCCGCTACGAGCAGTACTTC

J: TRBJ1-5
V: TRBV5-1
size: NA
D: NA
CDR3: CASRGGRNQPQHF
DNA: TGCGCCAGCAGGGGGGGACGCAATCAGCCCCAGCATTTT

J: TRBJ2-1
V: TRBV18
size: NA
D: TRBD1
CDR3: CASSLSGQTYNEQFF
DNA: TGTGCCAGCTCGCTCTCGGGACAGACATACAATGAGCAGTTCTTC

J: TRBJ2-5
V: TRBV4-1
size: NA
D: NA
CDR3: CASSQVGSAQYF
DNA: TGCGCCAGCAGCCAAGTCGGGAGTGCCCAGTACTTC

J: TRBJ2-5
V: TRBV4-1
size: few
D: NA
CDR3: CASSQAARHEQETQYF
DNA: TGCGCCAGCAGCCAAGCGGCTCGACACGAACAAGAGACCCAGTACTTC

J: TRBJ2-5
V: TRBV18
size: NA
D: TRBD1
CDR3: CASSPRGTEETQYF
DNA: TGTGCCAGCTCACCGAGAGGGACAGAAGAGACCCAGTACTTC

J: TRBJ1-2
V: TRBV19
size: NA
D: TRBD1
CDR3: CASGKLTGGDGYTF
DNA: TGTGCCAGTGGTAAATTGACAGGGGGTGATGGCTACACCTTC

J: TRBJ1-1
V: TRBV4-2
size: NA
D: NA
CDR3: CASSETGYTEAFF
DNA: TGTGCCAGCAGCGAAACAGGGTACACTGAAGCTTTCTTT

J: TRBJ2-3
V: TRBV7-2
size: NA
D: NA
CDR3: CASSPLPGGTQYF
DNA: TGTGCCAGCAGCCCCCTCCCGGGGGGCACGCAGTATTTT